The T cell receptor beta chain described here comes from a study of CD4+ T cells in melanoma. Clones were sequenced by immunoSEQ multiplex PCR, and TCRdb holds only the in-frame ones, with some missing. In the table there are some 120,000 clones, around 92% of which are singletons. The germline CDR1 and CDR2 sequences are SEHNR and FQNEAQ (reference sequence). Unmatched junction bases numbered 4, after V lost 5 bases and J lost 6 bases. CDR3 length: 15 amino acids. The origin of this receptor is a human donor with melanoma. The rearrangement joins TRBV7-9 to TRBJ2-7, with 16 bases lining up with TRBD2. Sequencing was carried out using peripheral blood. The CDR3 spells CASSGTSGRAREQYF. The CDR3 DNA reads as TGTGCCAGCAGCGGGACTAGCGGGAGGGCCCGCGAGCAGTACTTC.